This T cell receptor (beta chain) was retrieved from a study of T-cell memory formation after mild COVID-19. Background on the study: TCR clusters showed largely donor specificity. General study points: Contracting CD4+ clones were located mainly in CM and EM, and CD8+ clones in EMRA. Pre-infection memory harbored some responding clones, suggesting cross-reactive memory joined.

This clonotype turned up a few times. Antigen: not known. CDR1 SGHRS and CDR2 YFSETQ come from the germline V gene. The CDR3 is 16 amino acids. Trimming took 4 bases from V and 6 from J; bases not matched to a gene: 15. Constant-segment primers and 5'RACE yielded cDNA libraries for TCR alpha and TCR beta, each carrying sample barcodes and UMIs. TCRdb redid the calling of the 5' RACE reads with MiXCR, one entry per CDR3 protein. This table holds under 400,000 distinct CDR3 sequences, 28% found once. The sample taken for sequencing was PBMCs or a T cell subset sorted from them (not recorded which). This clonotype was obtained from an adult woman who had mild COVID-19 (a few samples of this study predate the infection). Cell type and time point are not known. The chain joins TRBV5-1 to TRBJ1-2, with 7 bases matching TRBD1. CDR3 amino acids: CASSAMGQQTPHGYTF. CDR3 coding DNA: TGCGCCAGCAGCGCGATGGGACAGCAAACCCCCCATGGCTACACCTTC.